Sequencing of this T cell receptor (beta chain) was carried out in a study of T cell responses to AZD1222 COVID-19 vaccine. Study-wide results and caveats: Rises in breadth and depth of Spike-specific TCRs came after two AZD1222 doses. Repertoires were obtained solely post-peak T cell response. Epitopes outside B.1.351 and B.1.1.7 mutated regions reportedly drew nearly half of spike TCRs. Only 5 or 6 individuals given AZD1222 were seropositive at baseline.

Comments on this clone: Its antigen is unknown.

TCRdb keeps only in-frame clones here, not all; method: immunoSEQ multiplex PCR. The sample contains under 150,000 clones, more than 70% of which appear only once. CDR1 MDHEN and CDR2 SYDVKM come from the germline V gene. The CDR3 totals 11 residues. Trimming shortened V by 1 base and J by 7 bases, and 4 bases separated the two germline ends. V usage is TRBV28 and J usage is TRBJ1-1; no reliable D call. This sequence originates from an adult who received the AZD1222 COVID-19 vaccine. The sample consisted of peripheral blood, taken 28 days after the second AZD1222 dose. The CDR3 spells CASSLSGEAFF. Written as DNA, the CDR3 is TGTGCCAGCAGTTTATCAGGTGAAGCTTTCTTT.